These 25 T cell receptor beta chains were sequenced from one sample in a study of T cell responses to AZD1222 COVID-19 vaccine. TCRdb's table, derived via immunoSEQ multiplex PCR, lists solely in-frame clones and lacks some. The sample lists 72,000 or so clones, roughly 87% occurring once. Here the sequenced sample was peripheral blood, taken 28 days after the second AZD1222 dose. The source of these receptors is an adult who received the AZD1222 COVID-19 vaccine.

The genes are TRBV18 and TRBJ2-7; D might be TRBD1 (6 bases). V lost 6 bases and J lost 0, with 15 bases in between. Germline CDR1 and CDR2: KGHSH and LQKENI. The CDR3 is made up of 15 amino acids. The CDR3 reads CASSPLEGGSYEQYF. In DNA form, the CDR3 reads TGTGCCAGCTCCCCGCTTGAAGGGGGCTCCTACGAGCAGTACTTC.

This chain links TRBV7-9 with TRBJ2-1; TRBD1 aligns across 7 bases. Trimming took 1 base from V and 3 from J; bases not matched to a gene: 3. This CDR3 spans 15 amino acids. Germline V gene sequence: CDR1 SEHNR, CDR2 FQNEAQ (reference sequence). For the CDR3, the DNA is TGTGCCAGCAGCTTAGTAAGACAGGGCTACAATGAGCAGTTCTTC. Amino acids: CASSLVRQGYNEQFF.

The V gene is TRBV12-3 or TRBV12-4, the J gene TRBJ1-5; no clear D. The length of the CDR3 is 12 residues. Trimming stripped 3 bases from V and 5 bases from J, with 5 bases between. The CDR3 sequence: CASSFGDQPQHF. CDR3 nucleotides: TGTGCCAGCAGTTTTGGGGATCAGCCCCAGCATTTT.

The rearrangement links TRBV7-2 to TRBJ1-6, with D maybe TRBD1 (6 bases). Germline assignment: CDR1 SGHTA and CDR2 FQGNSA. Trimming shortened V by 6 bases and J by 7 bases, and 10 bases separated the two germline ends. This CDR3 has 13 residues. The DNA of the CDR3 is TGTGCCAGCAGGGGACAAACGAATTCACCCCTCCACTTT. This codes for CASRGQTNSPLHF.

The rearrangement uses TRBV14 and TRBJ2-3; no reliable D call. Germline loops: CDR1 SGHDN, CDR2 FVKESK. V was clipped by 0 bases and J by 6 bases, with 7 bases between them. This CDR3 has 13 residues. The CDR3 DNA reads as TGTGCCAGCAGCCAAGAGGCTGCGGATACGCAGTATTTT. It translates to CASSQEAADTQYF.

CDR3 protein: CASSPGTGTYEQYF. The CDR3 DNA reads TGCGCCAGCAGCCCCGGGACAGGAACCTACGAGCAGTACTTC. J is TRBJ2-7 and V is TRBV5-1, with 8 bases that match TRBD1. The germline V gene has CDR1 SGHRS and CDR2 YFSETQ. V lost 4 bases to trimming and J lost 2 bases; unmatched junction nucleotides: 5. The CDR3 extends over 14 amino acids. Supplemented by reference TRBV5-1 and TRBJ2-7, the full variable domain reads KAGVTQTPRYLIKTRGQQVTLSCSPISGHRSVSWYQQTPGQGLQFLFEYFSETQRNKGNFPGRFSGRQFSNSRSEMNVSTLELGDSALYLCASSPGTGTYEQYFGPGTRLTVT.

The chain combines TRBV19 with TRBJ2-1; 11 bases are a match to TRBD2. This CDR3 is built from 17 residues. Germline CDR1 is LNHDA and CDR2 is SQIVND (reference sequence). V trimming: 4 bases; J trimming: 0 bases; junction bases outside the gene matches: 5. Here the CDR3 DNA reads TGTGCCAGTAGTACCCGACTAGCGGGGAGCTCCTACAATGAGCAGTTCTTC. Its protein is CASSTRLAGSSYNEQFF. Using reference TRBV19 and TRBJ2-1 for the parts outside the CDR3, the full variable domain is DGGITQSPKYLFRKEGQNVTLSCEQNLNHDAMYWYRQDPGQGLRLIYYSQIVNDFQKGDIAEGYSVSREKKESFPLTVTSAQKNPTAFYLCASSTRLAGSSYNEQFFGPGTRLTVL.

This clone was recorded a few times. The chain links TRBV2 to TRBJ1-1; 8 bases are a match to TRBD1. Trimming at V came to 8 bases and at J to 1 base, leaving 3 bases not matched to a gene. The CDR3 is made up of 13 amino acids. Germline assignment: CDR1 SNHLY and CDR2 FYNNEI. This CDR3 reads CASAGTGNTEAFF. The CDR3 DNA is TGTGCCAGCGCCGGGACAGGGAACACTGAAGCTTTCTTT.

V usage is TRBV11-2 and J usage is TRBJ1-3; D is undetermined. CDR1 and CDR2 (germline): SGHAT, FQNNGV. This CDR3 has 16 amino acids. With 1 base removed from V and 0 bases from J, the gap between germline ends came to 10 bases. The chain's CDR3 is CASSLGPGYSGNTIYF. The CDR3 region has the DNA TGTGCCAGCAGCTTAGGGCCCGGCTACTCTGGAAACACCATATATTTT.

Written as DNA, the CDR3 is TGTGCCAGCACCTTGGGGGTGGAGACCCAGTACTTC. As protein: CASTLGVETQYF. The J gene is TRBJ2-5, the V gene TRBV7-9; possibly TRBD1 or TRBD2 for D (5 bases each). CDR3 length: 12 residues. Per the germline V gene, CDR1 is SEHNR and CDR2 is FQNEAQ (reference sequence). With 7 bases removed from V and 5 bases from J, the gap between germline ends came to 11 bases.

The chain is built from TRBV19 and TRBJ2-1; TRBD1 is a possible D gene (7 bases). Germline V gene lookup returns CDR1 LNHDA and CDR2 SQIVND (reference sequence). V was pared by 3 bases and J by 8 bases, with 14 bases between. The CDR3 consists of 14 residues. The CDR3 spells CASSMEGARDEQFF. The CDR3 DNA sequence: TGTGCCAGTAGTATGGAGGGGGCGCGGGATGAGCAGTTCTTC.

The CDR3 protein is CASSSSSSGANVLTF. The CDR3, as DNA: TGTGCCAGCAGCTCTTCGTCATCTGGGGCCAACGTCCTGACTTTC. This rearrangement joins TRBV7-3 to TRBJ2-6, with D hard to call. The V end was cut by 4 bases, the J end by 1 base, with 8 bases between. Germline loops: CDR1 SGHTA, CDR2 FQGTGA. The CDR3 sequence is 15 residues long.

The CDR3 sequence: CASSYSSVSKNTEAFF. The CDR3 bases are TGTGCCAGCAGTTACTCGAGTGTCAGTAAGAACACTGAAGCTTTCTTT. The chain carries TRBV6-5 and TRBJ1-1; D remains ambiguous. The CDR3 is 16 amino acids. The V gene's germline CDR1 is MNHEY and CDR2 SVGAGI. Trimming cost V 0 bases and J 1 base, with 12 bases left between them.

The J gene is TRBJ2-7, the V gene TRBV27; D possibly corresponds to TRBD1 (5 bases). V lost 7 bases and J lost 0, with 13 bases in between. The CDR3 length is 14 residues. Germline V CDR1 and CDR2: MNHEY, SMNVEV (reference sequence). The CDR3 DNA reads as TGTGCCAGCAAGATTGGACACCACTCCTACGAGCAGTACTTC. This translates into CASKIGHHSYEQYF.

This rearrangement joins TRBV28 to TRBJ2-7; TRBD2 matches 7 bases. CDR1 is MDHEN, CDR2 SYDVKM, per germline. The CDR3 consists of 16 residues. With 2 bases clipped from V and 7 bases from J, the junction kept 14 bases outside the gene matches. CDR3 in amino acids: CASSLTGLPGSGEQYF. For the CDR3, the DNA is TGTGCCAGCAGTTTAACGGGACTACCAGGCTCGGGGGAGCAGTACTTC.

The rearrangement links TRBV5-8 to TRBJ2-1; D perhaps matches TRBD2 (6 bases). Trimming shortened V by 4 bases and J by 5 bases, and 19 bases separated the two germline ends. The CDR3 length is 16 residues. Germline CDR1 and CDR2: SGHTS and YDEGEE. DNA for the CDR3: TGTGCCAGCAGCCCTCGGCGGGGATCCCTCCACAATGAGCAGTTCTTC. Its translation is CASSPRRGSLHNEQFF.

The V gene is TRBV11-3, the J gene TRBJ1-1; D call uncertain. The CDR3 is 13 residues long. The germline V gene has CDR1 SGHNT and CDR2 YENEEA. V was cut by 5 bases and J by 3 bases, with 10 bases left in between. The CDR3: CASSPQWDTEAFF. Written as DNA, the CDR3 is TGTGCCAGCAGCCCGCAGTGGGACACTGAAGCTTTCTTT.

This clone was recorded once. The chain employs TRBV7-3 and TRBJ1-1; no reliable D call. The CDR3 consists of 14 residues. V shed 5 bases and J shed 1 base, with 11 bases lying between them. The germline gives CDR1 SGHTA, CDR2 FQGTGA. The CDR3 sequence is CASSPSHRNTEAFF. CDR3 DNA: TGTGCCAGCAGCCCTAGCCACAGGAACACTGAAGCTTTCTTT.

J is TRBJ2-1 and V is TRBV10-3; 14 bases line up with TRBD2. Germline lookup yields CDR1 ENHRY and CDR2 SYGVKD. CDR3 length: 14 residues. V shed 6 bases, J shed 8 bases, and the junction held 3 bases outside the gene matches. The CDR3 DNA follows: TGTGCCATCAGCGGGACTAGCGGGGGTGATGAGCAGTTCTTC. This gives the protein CAISGTSGGDEQFF.

The CDR3 nucleotides read TGTGCCAGCAGTACAACGGGACGACGAAATCAGCCCCAGCATTTT. Translated, it gives CASSTTGRRNQPQHF. The chain has TRBV2 and TRBJ1-5, with D possibly being TRBD1 (5 bases). The CDR3 has 15 residues. V lost 5 bases to trimming and J lost 4 bases, with 15 bases between them. In germline, CDR1 is SNHLY, CDR2 FYNNEI.

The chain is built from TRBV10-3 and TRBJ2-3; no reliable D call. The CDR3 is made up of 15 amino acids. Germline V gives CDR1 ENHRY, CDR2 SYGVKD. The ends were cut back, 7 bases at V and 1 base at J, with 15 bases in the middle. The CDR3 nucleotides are TGTGCCATCAAGGGTTCGGCAGGAGGCACAGATACGCAGTATTTT. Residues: CAIKGSAGGTDTQYF.

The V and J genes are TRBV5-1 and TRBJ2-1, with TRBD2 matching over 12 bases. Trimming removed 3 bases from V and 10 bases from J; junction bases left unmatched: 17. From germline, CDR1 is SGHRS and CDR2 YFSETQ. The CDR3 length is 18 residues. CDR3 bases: TGCGCCAGCAGCTCTACCGGGGACACCGGGACTAGCGGGCCCGAGCAGTTCTTC. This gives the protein CASSSTGDTGTSGPEQFF.

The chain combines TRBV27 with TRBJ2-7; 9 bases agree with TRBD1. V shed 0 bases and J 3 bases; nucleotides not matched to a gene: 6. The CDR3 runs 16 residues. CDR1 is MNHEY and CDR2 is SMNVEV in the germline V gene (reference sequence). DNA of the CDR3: TGTGCCAGCAGTTTATCGATTCCGGGACAGGGCTACGAGCAGTACTTC. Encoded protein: CASSLSIPGQGYEQYF.

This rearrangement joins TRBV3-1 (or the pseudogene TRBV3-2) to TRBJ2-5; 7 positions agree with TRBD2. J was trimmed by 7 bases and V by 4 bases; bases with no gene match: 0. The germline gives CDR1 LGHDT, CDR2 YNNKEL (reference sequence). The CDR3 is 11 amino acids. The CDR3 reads CASSRGGTQYF. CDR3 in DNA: TGTGCCAGCAGCCGGGGGGGGACCCAGTACTTC.

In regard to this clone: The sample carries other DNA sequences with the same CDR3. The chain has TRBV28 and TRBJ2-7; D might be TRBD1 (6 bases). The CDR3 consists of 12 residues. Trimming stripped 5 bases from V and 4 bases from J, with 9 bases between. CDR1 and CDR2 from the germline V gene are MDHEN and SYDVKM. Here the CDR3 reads CASSLQGYEQYF. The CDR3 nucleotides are TGTGCCAGCAGTCTACAGGGTTACGAGCAGTACTTC.